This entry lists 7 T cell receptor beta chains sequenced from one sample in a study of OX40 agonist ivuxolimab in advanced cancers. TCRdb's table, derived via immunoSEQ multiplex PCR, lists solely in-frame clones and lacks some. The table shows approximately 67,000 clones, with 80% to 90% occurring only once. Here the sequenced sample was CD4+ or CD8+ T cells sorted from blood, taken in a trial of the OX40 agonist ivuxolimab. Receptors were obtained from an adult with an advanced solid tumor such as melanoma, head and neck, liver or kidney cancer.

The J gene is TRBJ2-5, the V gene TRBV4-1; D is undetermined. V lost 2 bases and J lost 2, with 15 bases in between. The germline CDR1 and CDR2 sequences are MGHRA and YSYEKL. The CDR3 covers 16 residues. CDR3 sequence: CASSQSSTSDQETQYF. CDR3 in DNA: TGCGCCAGCAGCCAATCCTCGACTTCAGATCAAGAGACCCAGTACTTC.

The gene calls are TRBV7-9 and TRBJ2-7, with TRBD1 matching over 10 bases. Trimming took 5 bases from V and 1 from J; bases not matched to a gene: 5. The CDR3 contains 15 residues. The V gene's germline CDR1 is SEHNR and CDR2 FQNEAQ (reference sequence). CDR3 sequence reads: CASSPTGGASYEQYF. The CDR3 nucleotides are TGTGCCAGCAGCCCGACAGGGGGCGCATCCTACGAGCAGTACTTC.

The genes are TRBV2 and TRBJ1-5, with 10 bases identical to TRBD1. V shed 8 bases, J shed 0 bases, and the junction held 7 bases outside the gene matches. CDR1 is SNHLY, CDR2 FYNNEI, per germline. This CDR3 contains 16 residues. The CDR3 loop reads CASRQGATYSNQPQHF. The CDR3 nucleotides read TGTGCCAGCCGACAGGGGGCAACTTATAGCAATCAGCCCCAGCATTTT.

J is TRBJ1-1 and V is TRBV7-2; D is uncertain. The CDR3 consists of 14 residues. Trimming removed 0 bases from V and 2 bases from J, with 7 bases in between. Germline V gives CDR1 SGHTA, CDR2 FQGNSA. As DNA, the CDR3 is TGTGCCAGCAGCTTAGCGCACAGAAACACTGAAGCTTTCTTT. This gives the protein CASSLAHRNTEAFF.

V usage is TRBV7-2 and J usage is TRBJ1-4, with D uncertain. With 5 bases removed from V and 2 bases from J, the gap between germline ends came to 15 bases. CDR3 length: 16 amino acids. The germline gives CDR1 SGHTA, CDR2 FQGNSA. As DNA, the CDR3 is TGTGCCAGCAGCGTCAGGCCCAAAACCACTAATGAAAAACTGTTTTTT. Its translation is CASSVRPKTTNEKLFF.

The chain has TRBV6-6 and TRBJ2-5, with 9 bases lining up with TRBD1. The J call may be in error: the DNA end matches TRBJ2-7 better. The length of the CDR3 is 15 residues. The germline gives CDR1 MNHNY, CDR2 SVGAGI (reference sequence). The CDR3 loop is CASSYLQGAGYEQYF. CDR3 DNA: TGTGCCAGCAGTTACCTACAGGGGGCAGGGTACGAGCAGTACTTC.

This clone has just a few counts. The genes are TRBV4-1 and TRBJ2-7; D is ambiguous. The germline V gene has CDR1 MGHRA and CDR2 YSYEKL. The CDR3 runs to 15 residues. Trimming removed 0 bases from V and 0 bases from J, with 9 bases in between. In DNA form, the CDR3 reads TGCGCCAGCAGCCAAGATGACGGATCCTCCTACGAGCAGTACTTC. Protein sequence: CASSQDDGSSYEQYF.